This TCR beta chain originates from a study of tumor and adjacent non-tumor tissue in lung cancer. Whole-study context: The cohort had 12 adenocarcinoma, 2 squamous cell and 1 small cell patients.

TCRbeta libraries were built with three rounds of nested PCR, modified from ARM-PCR. TCRdb processed the multiplex PCR reads anew with MiXCR; each CDR3 protein has one entry. The sample includes some 51,000 distinct CDR3 sequences, under 75% of them seen just once. This CDR3 region has 16 residues. Germline CDR1 and CDR2: SQVTM and ANQGSEA. RNA was extracted from bulk tissue without any cell sorting. The normal lung tissue was taken more than 3 cm from the tumor edge. Newly diagnosed lung cancer patients had thoracic surgery in China, August–late 2014, without prior chemotherapy. This clonotype has more than one count but fewer than ten. A junction end diverges from the germline sequence, so it may reflect a read error.

The chain couples TRBV29-1 to TRBJ2-2, with 11 bases matching TRBD2. The clonotype originates from a woman in her seventies with non-small cell lung cancer. The sequencing sample was made of distant non-tumor lung tissue. CDR3 nucleotides: TGCAGCGTTGAAGATCCTAGCGGGAGGTCCGGCGGGGAGCTGTCCTTT. Translation gives CSVEDPSGRSGGELSF.